Below are 17 T cell receptor beta chains sequenced from a single sample in a study of blood T cell repertoires in COVID-19. The data were produced by immunoSEQ multiplex PCR, yet TCRdb's version contains in-frame clones alone and is incomplete. The sample holds 270,000 or so clones, about 85% seen once. Sequencing was performed on PBMCs or T cells enriched from blood (not recorded which). All receptors come from a woman aged 45-59 years who had been exposed to COVID-19.

The chain carries TRBV7-2 and TRBJ2-3; D is possibly TRBD2 (6 bases). The germline V and J ends were trimmed by 2 bases and 4 bases, with 10 bases remaining between them. The CDR3 runs 14 residues. CDR1 and CDR2 from the germline V gene are SGHTA and FQGNSA. For the CDR3, the DNA is TGTGCCAGCAGCTTACGTTGGAGGGCAGATACGCAGTATTTT. It specifies CASSLRWRADTQYF.

V is TRBV20-1 and J is TRBJ1-3; D is ambiguous. CDR3 length: 13 residues. Germline V lookup: CDR1 DFQATT, CDR2 SNEGSKA (reference sequence). Trimming stripped 3 bases from V and 1 base from J, with 7 bases between. The CDR3, as DNA: TGCAGTGCTAGTTCGGGATCTGGAAACACCATATATTTT. Translated: CSASSGSGNTIYF.

This chain uses TRBV12-3 or TRBV12-4 with TRBJ2-3; no clear D. This CDR3 is built from 11 residues. Between the trimmed V and J ends, which lost 5 bases and 11 bases, there was a span of 11 bases. CDR3 residues: CASSRTSGQYF. CDR3 nucleotide sequence: TGTGCCAGCAGTCGTACCTCAGGGCAGTATTTT.

CDR3 sequence (DNA): TGTGCCAGCAAATCCGGGACAGGGGGCCGACCCGGCGCGAACACTGAAGCTTTCTTT. It encodes CASKSGTGGRPGANTEAFF. The chain links TRBV2 to TRBJ1-1; 12 nucleotides line up with TRBD1. Trimming took 7 bases from V and 1 from J; bases not matched to a gene: 16. Germline lookup yields CDR1 SNHLY and CDR2 FYNNEI. The CDR3 is 19 residues long. Drawing the rest from reference TRBV2 and TRBJ1-1, the complete variable domain is EPEVTQTPSHQVTQMGQEVILRCVPISNHLYFYWYRQILGQKVEFLVSFYNNEISEKSEIFDDQFSVERPDGSNFTLKIRSTKLEDSAMYFCASKSGTGGRPGANTEAFFGQGTRLTVV.

V is TRBV6-7 and J is TRBJ2-3, with TRBD2 matching 8 bases. TRBV6-7 is annotated as an ORF whose role is uncertain. V was pared by 8 bases and J by 3 bases, with 13 bases of the junction left unmatched. This CDR3 contains 16 residues. In nucleotides, the CDR3 is TGTGCCAGCGGCGGGGGGACAACGATTAGGACAGATACGCAGTATTTT. Its protein is CASGGGTTIRTDTQYF.

The genes are TRBV4-1 and TRBJ1-2; D gene ambiguous. The CDR3 is 15 amino acids. The germline gives CDR1 MGHRA, CDR2 YSYEKL. Trimming stripped 1 base from V and 4 bases from J, with 13 bases between. The chain's CDR3 is CASSQGQATSYGYTF. CDR3 coding DNA: TGCGCCAGCAGCCAAGGGCAGGCAACAAGCTATGGCTACACCTTC.

This clone was recorded once. The rearrangement links TRBV6-5 to TRBJ2-2; 9 nucleotides align to TRBD2. The V segment lost 2 bases and the J segment 9 bases; nucleotides outside the gene matches: 10. CDR1 is MNHEY, CDR2 SVGAGI, per germline. This CDR3 contains 16 residues. This CDR3 reads CASSYGSGGRGRELFF. The DNA for the CDR3 is TGTGCCAGCAGTTACGGAAGCGGGGGGCGAGGCCGGGAGCTGTTTTTT.

V is TRBV2 and J is TRBJ2-3; 8 nucleotides line up with TRBD2. V was pared by 7 bases and J by 5 bases, with 2 bases of the junction left unmatched. The CDR3 runs to 12 residues. Germline V lookup: CDR1 SNHLY, CDR2 FYNNEI. CDR3 coding DNA: TGTGCCAGCACCGGGGGGGGAGATACGCAGTATTTT. It translates to CASTGGGDTQYF. The full variable domain, with the rest looked up from reference TRBV2 and TRBJ2-3, is EPEVTQTPSHQVTQMGQEVILRCVPISNHLYFYWYRQILGQKVEFLVSFYNNEISEKSEIFDDQFSVERPDGSNFTLKIRSTKLEDSAMYFCASTGGGDTQYFGPGTRLTVL.

This clone was seen a handful of times. The chain joins TRBV27 to TRBJ1-2, with D unresolved. V was cut by 1 base and J by 6 bases, with 9 bases left in between. Germline V CDR1 and CDR2: MNHEY, SMNVEV (reference sequence). The CDR3 spans 13 residues. In DNA, the CDR3 is TGTGCCAGCAGTTTATTTGGGAGGGATGGCTACACCTTC. Residues: CASSLFGRDGYTF.

The chain couples TRBV29-1 to TRBJ1-2; TRBD1 matches 7 bases. The CDR3 contains 12 residues. CDR1 is SQVTM and CDR2 is ANQGSEA in the germline V gene. J gave up 8 bases and V 2 bases, and 5 bases lay outside the gene matches. The DNA of the CDR3 is TGCAGCGTTGAACCCAGGGGGAGCGGCTACACCTTC. Encoded protein: CSVEPRGSGYTF.

This chain joins TRBV5-4 and TRBJ1-2; a possible D gene is TRBD1 (5 bases). Trimming cost V 5 bases and J 1 base, with 15 bases left between them. Germline-derived CDR1 and CDR2 are SGHNT and YYREEE (reference sequence). The CDR3 runs 15 residues. CDR3 amino acids: CASSPGGTFNYGYTF. DNA of the CDR3: TGTGCCAGCAGTCCCGGAGGGACCTTTAACTATGGCTACACCTTC.

The J gene is TRBJ2-6, the V gene TRBV6-5, with D maybe TRBD2 (6 bases). This CDR3 region has 15 residues. The ends were cut back, 7 bases at V and 4 bases at J, with 14 bases in the middle. Germline V gene lookup returns CDR1 MNHEY and CDR2 SVGAGI. CDR3 bases: TGTGCCAGCACCGGTCCGGGGGTAGGGGCCAACGTCCTGACTTTC. Residues: CASTGPGVGANVLTF.

V gene TRBV28 combines with J gene TRBJ1-6; D gene ambiguous. The CDR3 contains 13 residues. Looked up from germline, CDR1 is MDHEN and CDR2 is SYDVKM. The V and J ends lost 4 bases and 8 bases respectively, with 9 bases between them. The DNA of the CDR3 is TGTGCCAGCAGTTATAGCTTAGATTCACCCCTCCACTTT. Its protein is CASSYSLDSPLHF.

This clone appeared a few times. The sample holds other DNA sequences that translate to the same CDR3. This chain connects TRBV5-1 to TRBJ1-4, with 7 bases identical to TRBD1. The junction had 3 bases not matched to a gene; V was cut back by 0 bases and J by 4 bases. Germline CDR1 reads SGHRS; CDR2 reads YFSETQ. The CDR3 extends over 15 amino acids. This chain's CDR3 is CASSLGDRVNEKLFF. The CDR3 nucleotides are TGCGCCAGCAGCTTGGGTGACAGGGTTAATGAAAAACTGTTTTTT.

This rearrangement joins TRBV10-3 to TRBJ1-1, with D possibly TRBD1 on 5 matching bases. Trimming took 11 bases from V and 4 from J, leaving 17 bases between them. The CDR3 is 13 residues long. In germline, CDR1 is ENHRY, CDR2 SYGVKD. CDR3 nucleotides: TGTGCCGTCCAACAGGTCCCGGGCACTGAAGCTTTCTTT. This sequence encodes CAVQQVPGTEAFF.

This chain connects TRBV11-2 to TRBJ2-3; 8 bases align to TRBD2. The CDR3 sequence is 18 residues long. Germline V lookup: CDR1 SGHAT, CDR2 FQNNGV. With 1 base clipped from V and 6 bases from J, the junction kept 15 bases outside the gene matches. CDR3 in amino acids: CASSLVGLGIMATDTQYF. The CDR3 DNA sequence: TGTGCCAGCAGCTTAGTGGGACTAGGAATTATGGCGACGGATACGCAGTATTTT.

The sample holds a few counts of this clone. This chain links TRBV11-1 with TRBJ1-1; D unresolved. CDR1 and CDR2 from the germline V gene are SGHAT and FQDESV (reference sequence). The CDR3 is 13 amino acids. V dropped 5 bases and J dropped 8 bases, with 15 bases sitting between them. The CDR3 coding sequence is TGTGCCAGCAGCCTACCCGGGGTTAGGGAAGCTTTCTTT. Residues: CASSLPGVREAFF.